One and the same sample provided the 29 T cell receptor beta chains below, sequenced in a study of spatial heterogeneity in lung cancer. Sample time point: blood at routine non-recurrence follow-up after resection. Using its own MiXCR run on the 5' RACE reads, TCRdb lists one record per CDR3 protein. The sample has about 36,000 distinct CDR3 sequences, about 7.6% seen once; the top ten hold 8.5% to 10%. The sequencing used PBMCs, collected at follow-up. These receptors were taken from a male donor with early-stage non-small cell lung cancer.

This clonotype was seen more than once but under ten times. The gene calls are TRBV6-6 and TRBJ1-1; 8 positions match TRBD1. Germline CDR1 is MNHNY and CDR2 is SVGAGI (reference sequence). The CDR3 covers 14 residues. Trimming at V came to 8 bases and at J to 5 bases, leaving 10 bases not matched to a gene. CDR3 nucleotide sequence: TGTGCCAGCCGGAATCAGGGGGCGGAAACTGAAGCTTTCTTT. Residues: CASRNQGAETEAFF.

This clonotype has just a few counts. This chain joins TRBV23-1 and TRBJ2-6; TRBD1 matches at 9 bases. TRBV23-1 is given ORF status, its function remaining uncertain. This CDR3 comprises 18 residues. The trim removed 5 bases at V and 0 bases at J, leaving 8 bases unmatched. CDR3 DNA: TGCGCCAGCAGTTCTAGCACGGACAGGGGCTCTGGGGCCAACGTCCTGACTTTC. Encoded protein: CASSSSTDRGSGANVLTF.

The table lists this clonotype with many counts. This chain connects TRBV19 to TRBJ1-5; D unresolved. Trimming removed 6 bases from V and 5 bases from J, with 20 bases in between. Germline V gene data show CDR1 as LNHDA and CDR2 as SQIVND (reference sequence). The CDR3 has 16 residues. The CDR3, as DNA: TGTGCCAGTAGCCGTATCATCTCAGGCCACTATCAGCCCCAGCATTTT. Its translation is CASSRIISGHYQPQHF.

This clonotype occurred many times. V usage is TRBV6-1 and J usage is TRBJ2-3, with a tentative D call TRBD1 (6 bases). V lost 10 bases, J lost 0 bases, and 14 bases lay in between. This CDR3 region has 14 residues. Germline loops: CDR1 MNHNS, CDR2 SASEGT. CDR3 DNA sequence: TGTGCCACCACTCGGGACATTAGCACAGATACGCAGTATTTT. This codes for CATTRDISTDTQYF.

This clonotype has a count of ten or more. The chain's CDR3 is CASSSRGGQETQYF. The CDR3 DNA reads as TGTGCCAGCAGCTCGCGCGGGGGCCAAGAGACCCAGTACTTC. The V gene is TRBV12-3 or TRBV12-4, the J gene TRBJ2-5, with 7 nucleotides matching TRBD2. Trimming removed 6 bases from V and 1 base from J; junction bases left unmatched: 5. The CDR3 contains 14 residues.

This clonotype is judged medium-sized (0.01 to 0.1%). V gene TRBV4-2 combines with J gene TRBJ2-7; 10 bases are shared with TRBD2. V shed 0 bases, J shed 7 bases, and the junction held 9 bases outside the gene matches. The CDR3 has 16 residues. CDR1 LGHNA and CDR2 YNFKEQ come from the germline V gene. CDR3 in DNA: TGTGCCAGCAGCCAAGAAGGCTCCAGCGGGGGGGGAGAGCAGTACTTC. Translation: CASSQEGSSGGGEQYF.

This clonotype was observed at least ten times. The gene calls are TRBV19 and TRBJ1-5; D is uncertain. Germline-derived CDR1 and CDR2 are LNHDA and SQIVND (reference sequence). The CDR3 length is 14 residues. V was pared by 7 bases and J by 5 bases, with 15 bases between. DNA of the CDR3: TGTGCCAGTAAAGGAAGGGAACGGGATCAGCCCCAGCATTTT. Protein sequence: CASKGRERDQPQHF.

This clonotype occurred many times. The chain has TRBV14 and TRBJ2-5, with D possibly TRBD2 on 5 matching bases. This CDR3 comprises 17 residues. Germline CDR1 SGHDN, CDR2 FVKESK. With 0 bases removed from V and 5 bases from J, the gap between germline ends came to 19 bases. CDR3 sequence (DNA): TGTGCCAGCAGCCAAGAAAGACGGGGTGCCCTGAGGGAGACCCAGTACTTC. It specifies CASSQERRGALRETQYF.

This clonotype was seen ten or more times. The genes are TRBV7-9 and TRBJ2-1; D possibly corresponds to TRBD2 (5 bases). V was trimmed by 1 base and J by 5 bases, leaving 9 bases between them. The CDR3 contains 14 residues. Germline V lookup: CDR1 SEHNR, CDR2 FQNEAQ (reference sequence). The DNA for the CDR3 is TGTGCCAGCAGCTTAGGGAGCGGAGACAATGAGCAGTTCTTC. Translating gives CASSLGSGDNEQFF.

The rearrangement links TRBV20-1 to TRBJ1-2, with D hard to call. Germline lookup yields CDR1 DFQATT and CDR2 SNEGSKA (reference sequence). The CDR3 has 13 amino acids. The V gene lost 3 bases and the J gene lost 4 bases, with 12 bases spanning the gap. Here the CDR3 DNA reads TGCAGTGCTAGGGGAGGCAAATCCTATGGCTACACCTTC. Protein: CSARGGKSYGYTF.

This clonotype was observed many times. The rearrangement joins TRBV6-6 to TRBJ2-5, with TRBD1 identical over 10 bases. Germline trimming cut 6 bases from V and 1 base from J; bases unmatched to any gene: 5. The CDR3 spans 15 residues. The germline gives CDR1 MNHNY, CDR2 SVGAGI (reference sequence). CDR3 sequence (DNA): TGTGCCAGCAGGCCCGGACAGGGGGTCCAAGAGACCCAGTACTTC. Translation: CASRPGQGVQETQYF.

This clonotype has ten or more counts. The rearrangement links TRBV2 to TRBJ2-7, with D unclear. CDR3 length: 10 residues. Germline lookup yields CDR1 SNHLY and CDR2 FYNNEI. The germline V and J ends were trimmed by 8 bases and 0 bases, with 2 bases remaining between them. This CDR3 is CASLSYEQYF. The CDR3 nucleotides read TGTGCCAGCCTCTCCTACGAGCAGTACTTC.

By proportion, this clonotype is medium-sized. V and J are TRBV29-1 and TRBJ2-7, with D unresolved. Germline V gene data show CDR1 as SQVTM and CDR2 as ANQGSEA. The CDR3 length is 12 residues. V was clipped by 7 bases and J by 1 base, with 11 bases between them. The CDR3 sequence: CSARDYSYEQYF. CDR3 nucleotide sequence: TGCAGCGCTAGGGATTATTCCTACGAGCAGTACTTC.

This clonotype occurred many times. V gene TRBV12-2 combines with J gene TRBJ2-7; the table's D call, TRBD2, has no DNA check behind it. TRBV12-2 is recorded as a pseudogene. This CDR3 spans 15 amino acids. CDR3 bases: TGTGCAAGTCGGCTCCCTAGGGTCGGGGTCTACGAGCAGTACTTC. Protein product: CASRLPRVGVYEQYF.

Worth noting for this clonotype: A read error may explain this, as a much larger clone is one base away. This rearrangement joins TRBV6-5 to TRBJ1-6; D might be TRBD1 (6 bases). Germline V lookup: CDR1 MNHEY, CDR2 SVGAGI. The CDR3 is 14 amino acids. The CDR3 DNA sequence: TGTGCCAGCAGCCTTCAGGGGATAGATTCACCCCCCCACTTT. The encoded protein is CASSLQGIDSPPHF.

This clonotype appeared many times. The V and J genes are TRBV7-8 and TRBJ2-3; TRBD2 agrees at 8 bases. The CDR3 extends over 13 amino acids. Germline lookup yields CDR1 SGHVS and CDR2 FQNEAQ. Trimming removed 3 bases from V and 7 bases from J; junction bases left unmatched: 3. CDR3 protein: CASSLRGANTQYF. DNA for the CDR3: TGTGCCAGCAGCTTGCGGGGGGCAAATACGCAGTATTTT.

This clonotype was counted at least ten times. CDR3 in DNA: TGCGCCAGCAGCTTGTTATCCCGGACAGGGTTGAACACTGAAGCTTTCTTT. This sequence encodes CASSLLSRTGLNTEAFF. V is TRBV5-1 and J is TRBJ1-1; 8 positions match TRBD1. J gave up 0 bases and V 1 base, and 8 bases lay outside the gene matches. CDR1 and CDR2 (germline): SGHRS, YFSETQ. CDR3 length: 17 residues.

This clonotype was counted ten times or more. This chain connects TRBV7-6 to TRBJ1-6, with D perhaps TRBD1 (5 bases). The V and J ends lost 0 bases and 5 bases respectively, with 5 bases between them. The CDR3 length is 14 residues. In germline, CDR1 is SGHVS, CDR2 FNYEAQ. CDR3 protein: CASSLAGDNSPLHF. The DNA of the CDR3 is TGTGCCAGCAGCTTAGCAGGGGATAATTCACCCCTCCACTTT.

In this sample, this clonotype turned up many times. This sequence joins TRBV6-1 and TRBJ2-3; D is unresolved. The CDR3 has 15 residues. CDR1 and CDR2 (germline): MNHNS, SASEGT. V was cut by 0 bases and J by 2 bases, with 9 bases left in between. CDR3 residues: CASSEALFSTDTQYF. CDR3 coding DNA: TGTGCCAGCAGTGAAGCGCTTTTTTCCACAGATACGCAGTATTTT.

This clonotype has at least ten counts. This chain uses TRBV7-6 with TRBJ2-1; 9 positions agree with TRBD2. The CDR3 runs 17 residues. CDR1 and CDR2 (germline): SGHVS, FNYEAQ. The V and J ends lost 5 bases and 3 bases, in that order; junction bases with no gene match: 11. Here the CDR3 reads CASSQFIAGDIYNEQFF. In DNA form, the CDR3 reads TGTGCCAGCAGCCAATTTATAGCGGGGGACATCTACAATGAGCAGTTCTTC.

The sample holds many counts of this clonotype. V usage is TRBV13 and J usage is TRBJ2-2; D ambiguous. The CDR3 is 14 residues long. CDR1 PRHDT and CDR2 FYEKMQ come from the germline V gene (reference sequence). V was pared by 1 base and J by 6 bases, with 9 bases between. Here the CDR3 reads CASSLAVWSGELFF. Written as DNA, the CDR3 is TGTGCCAGCAGCTTAGCGGTCTGGTCCGGGGAGCTGTTTTTT.

This clonotype was detected a few times. The rearrangement joins TRBV11-2 to TRBJ1-2; D gene ambiguous. CDR1 and CDR2 (germline): SGHAT, FQNNGV. With 1 base removed from V and 2 bases from J, the gap between germline ends came to 8 bases. The CDR3 loop spans 14 amino acids. DNA for the CDR3: TGTGCCAGCAGCTTAGCGGGGATAAACTATGGCTACACCTTC. Its protein product is CASSLAGINYGYTF. Together with reference TRBV11-2 and TRBJ1-2, the CDR3 gives the full variable domain: EAGVAQSPRYKIIEKRQSVAFWCNPISGHATLYWYQQILGQGPKLLIQFQNNGVVDDSQLPKDRFSAERLKGVDSTLKIQPAKLEDSAVYLCASSLAGINYGYTFGSGTRLTVV.

This clonotype was picked up many times. The chain joins TRBV6-5 to TRBJ1-1; D is unclear. This CDR3 comprises 17 residues. The V end lost 4 bases, the J end lost 5 bases, and 23 bases lay between the germline ends. CDR1 MNHEY and CDR2 SVGAGI come from the germline V gene. CDR3 in DNA: TGTGCCAGCAGTTTCCCCCCGCGGACCGGAGTGCGGACTGAAGCTTTCTTT. Protein product: CASSFPPRTGVRTEAFF.

At least ten counts were recorded for this clonotype. CDR3 bases: TGTGCCAGCAGCCAAGATTGGAAAGATACGCAGTATTTT. This gives the protein CASSQDWKDTQYF. This chain connects TRBV3-1 to TRBJ2-3; no reliable D call. Germline CDR1 is LGHDT and CDR2 is YNNKEL (reference sequence). The CDR3 consists of 13 residues. V was clipped by 0 bases and J by 5 bases, with 6 bases between them.

This clonotype was seen repeatedly, ten times or more. The J gene is TRBJ1-5, the V gene TRBV2, with 9 nucleotides matching TRBD1. V dropped 5 bases and J dropped 7; count of bases not matched to a gene: 12. Germline V gives CDR1 SNHLY, CDR2 FYNNEI. CDR3 size: 16 residues. The CDR3 nucleotides read TGTGCCAGCAGTACACAGGGGGCGCGGGTAGGACAGCCCCAGCATTTT. This codes for CASSTQGARVGQPQHF.

There are many counts of this clonotype. The chain combines TRBV5-4 with TRBJ2-7, with D perhaps given as TRBD1 or TRBD2 (5 bases each). The CDR3 is 13 residues long. With 5 bases removed from V and 1 base from J, the gap between germline ends came to 10 bases. Germline-derived CDR1 and CDR2 are SGHNT and YYREEE (reference sequence). The CDR3 loop reads CASSFGGSYEQYF. As DNA, the CDR3 is TGTGCCAGCAGTTTTGGGGGATCCTACGAGCAGTACTTC.

Many counts were recorded for this clonotype. This rearrangement joins TRBV6-6 to TRBJ2-7; D perhaps matches TRBD1 (5 bases). Between the trimmed V and J ends, which lost 6 bases and 1 base, there was a span of 10 bases. The CDR3 totals 13 residues. CDR1 MNHNY and CDR2 SVGAGI come from the germline V gene (reference sequence). CDR3: CASSPDTSYEQYF. DNA of the CDR3: TGTGCCAGCAGCCCGGACACTTCCTACGAGCAGTACTTC.

This clonotype has only a few counts. V gene TRBV18 combines with J gene TRBJ2-5; unclear D gene. This CDR3 contains 14 residues. Trimming shortened V by 0 bases and J by 4 bases, and 9 bases separated the two germline ends. Germline V lookup: CDR1 KGHSH, CDR2 LQKENI. Written as DNA, the CDR3 is TGTGCCAGCTCACCACCGGCGAGTACAGAGACCCAGTACTTC. Residues: CASSPPASTETQYF.

This clonotype was recorded many times. The V gene is TRBV27, the J gene TRBJ2-7; D is undetermined. Trimming removed 6 bases at V and 2 bases at J, with 11 bases between. Germline CDR1 MNHEY, CDR2 SMNVEV (reference sequence). The CDR3 is 13 amino acids. The CDR3 sequence: CASRTSGTYEQYF. The CDR3 DNA follows: TGTGCCAGCAGGACCTCAGGTACCTACGAGCAGTACTTC.